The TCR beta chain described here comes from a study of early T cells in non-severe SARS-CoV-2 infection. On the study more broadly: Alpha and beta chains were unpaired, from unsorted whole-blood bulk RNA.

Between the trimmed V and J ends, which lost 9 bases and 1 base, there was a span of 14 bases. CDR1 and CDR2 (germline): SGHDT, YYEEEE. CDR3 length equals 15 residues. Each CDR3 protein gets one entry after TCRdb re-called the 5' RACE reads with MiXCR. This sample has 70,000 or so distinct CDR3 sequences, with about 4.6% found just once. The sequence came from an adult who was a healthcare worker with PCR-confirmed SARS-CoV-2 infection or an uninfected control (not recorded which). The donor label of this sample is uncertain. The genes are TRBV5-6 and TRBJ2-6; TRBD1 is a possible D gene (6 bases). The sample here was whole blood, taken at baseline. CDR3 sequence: CATRFRGSGANVLTF. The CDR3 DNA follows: TGTGCCACCCGATTCAGGGGTTCTGGGGCCAACGTCCTGACTTTC.